Listed here is a single T cell receptor beta chain. The entry originates in a study of blood T cell repertoires in COVID-19. Germline CDR1 MNHEY, CDR2 SVGAGI. Trimming took off 4 bases at V and 3 bases at J, with 12 bases between the two ends. CDR3 length equals 15 residues. Sequencing was performed with immunoSEQ multiplex PCR; in TCRdb, only in-frame clones are kept and a portion is missing. The repertoire holds roughly 200,000 clones, with 81% as singletons. The rearrangement uses TRBV6-5 and TRBJ1-4, with D tentatively TRBD1 (5 bases). The TCR comes from an elderly woman with COVID-19, enrolled during active disease. Sample: peripheral blood. Here the CDR3 DNA reads TGTGCCAGCAGTTTTACCTGGGGGGCTAATGAAAAACTGTTTTTT. It translates to CASSFTWGANEKLFF.